These T cell receptor beta chains were read from a single sample in a study of cytomegalovirus exposure and HLA in healthy donors. The table came from immunoSEQ multiplex PCR; TCRdb's copy has only in-frame clones and leaves some out. The sample contains 120,000 or so clones, 75% of which appear only once. Material for sequencing was PBMCs. These TCRs come from a woman aged 40 to 55 in good health and CMV-seropositive. The CDR3 runs from the conserved cysteine through the conserved F or W. A D gene is named only where the DNA matches it firmly. Where a row states a size, it is once, few, many or the class of an expanded clone; other rows omit it.

TRBV20-1,TRBJ2-1,NA,NA,CSATPLAEQFF,TGCAGTGCTACTCCCCTAGCGGAGCAGTTCTTC
TRBV6-5,TRBJ1-5,TRBD1,few,CASRSRDRGSGQPQHF,TGTGCCAGCCGTTCCCGGGACAGGGGCTCGGGTCAGCCCCAGCATTTT
TRBV29-1,TRBJ2-5,NA,NA,CSVESAGFQETQYF,TGCAGCGTTGAATCCGCCGGGTTCCAAGAGACCCAGTACTTC
TRBV4-3,TRBJ2-7,TRBD1,NA,CASSPSHRGQYEQYF,TGCGCCAGCAGCCCAAGTCACAGGGGGCAGTACGAGCAGTACTTC
TRBV6-5,TRBJ1-5,TRBD1,NA,CASRLGQGADQPQHF,TGTGCCAGCAGACTGGGACAGGGGGCTGATCAGCCCCAGCATTTT
TRBV28,TRBJ1-1,NA,NA,CASRDTQNTEAFF,TGTGCCAGCAGGGACACCCAGAACACTGAAGCTTTCTTT
TRBV6-4,TRBJ2-3,NA,NA,CASSETVTGNTQYF,TGTGCCAGCAGTGAAACCGTCACAGGGAATACGCAGTATTTT
TRBV7-2,TRBJ2-3,NA,NA,CASSPLDTQYF,TGTGCCAGCAGCCCCCTAGATACGCAGTATTTT
TRBV6-6,TRBJ1-2,TRBD1,few,CASSYLRGQGAEGYTF,TGTGCCAGCAGTTATTTGAGAGGACAGGGGGCCGAAGGCTACACCTTC
TRBV29-1,TRBJ1-5,TRBD1,NA,CSVGFSGTGRNQPQHF,TGCAGCGTTGGTTTTTCCGGGACAGGCAGGAATCAGCCCCAGCATTTT
TRBV19,TRBJ1-6,NA,NA,CASSIVGATLHF,TGTGCCAGTAGTATAGTAGGGGCAACCCTCCACTTT
TRBV6-6,TRBJ2-7,NA,NA,CASSYTGSDEQYF,TGTGCCAGCAGTTACACAGGGAGCGACGAGCAGTACTTC
TRBV7-9,TRBJ2-7,NA,once,CASSFPDTRREQYF,TGTGCCAGCAGCTTCCCGGACACTCGTCGCGAGCAGTACTTC
TRBV9,TRBJ2-7,TRBD1,NA,CASSPPGQVYEQYF,TGTGCCAGCAGCCCCCCGGGACAGGTCTACGAGCAGTACTTC
TRBV28,TRBJ1-1,TRBD1,once,CASSGRPRQGGGTEAFF,TGTGCCAGCAGTGGGCGACCCCGACAGGGCGGAGGCACTGAAGCTTTCTTT
TRBV10-3,TRBJ2-3,TRBD2,NA,CAIRSRGLAGGSTDTQYF,TGTGCCATCAGGAGCAGGGGACTAGCGGGAGGTTCCACAGATACGCAGTATTTT
TRBV4-3,TRBJ2-3,NA,few,CASSQDKSRGFHTDTQYF,TGCGCCAGCAGCCAAGATAAGTCGAGAGGGTTCCACACAGATACGCAGTATTTT
TRBV7-2,TRBJ1-5,NA,NA,CASSFTESNQPQHF,TGTGCCAGCAGTTTCACAGAGTCCAATCAGCCCCAGCATTTT
TRBV6-5,TRBJ2-7,TRBD1,NA,CASSYSGQAGSYEQYF,TGTGCCAGCAGTTACTCTGGACAGGCGGGCTCCTACGAGCAGTACTTC
TRBV4-1,TRBJ2-7,NA,NA,CASSQVVGLYEQYF,TGCGCCAGCAGCCAAGTGGTCGGTCTCTACGAGCAGTACTTC
TRBV11-2,TRBJ2-2,NA,NA,CASSLGPLSGTGELFF,TGTGCCAGCAGCTTAGGTCCCTTATCGGGCACCGGGGAGCTGTTTTTT
TRBV30,TRBJ2-7,NA,NA,CAWTPNVEQYF,TGTGCCTGGACCCCAAATGTCGAGCAGTACTTC
TRBV9,TRBJ2-1,TRBD2,NA,CASSYMSGLAGSNEQFF,TGTGCCAGCAGCTATATGAGCGGACTAGCGGGGAGCAATGAGCAGTTCTTC
TRBV7-9,TRBJ2-5,TRBD2,NA,CASSLELAGGGWETQYF,TGTGCCAGCAGCTTAGAGCTAGCGGGAGGCGGTTGGGAGACCCAGTACTTC
TRBV9,TRBJ2-7,TRBD1,NA,CASSAGGGTGAYEQYF,TGTGCCAGCAGCGCCGGAGGTGGGACAGGCGCCTACGAGCAGTACTTC
TRBV6-5,TRBJ2-1,TRBD2,NA,CASRLSGISYNEQFF,TGTGCCAGCAGACTCAGCGGGATCTCTTACAATGAGCAGTTCTTC